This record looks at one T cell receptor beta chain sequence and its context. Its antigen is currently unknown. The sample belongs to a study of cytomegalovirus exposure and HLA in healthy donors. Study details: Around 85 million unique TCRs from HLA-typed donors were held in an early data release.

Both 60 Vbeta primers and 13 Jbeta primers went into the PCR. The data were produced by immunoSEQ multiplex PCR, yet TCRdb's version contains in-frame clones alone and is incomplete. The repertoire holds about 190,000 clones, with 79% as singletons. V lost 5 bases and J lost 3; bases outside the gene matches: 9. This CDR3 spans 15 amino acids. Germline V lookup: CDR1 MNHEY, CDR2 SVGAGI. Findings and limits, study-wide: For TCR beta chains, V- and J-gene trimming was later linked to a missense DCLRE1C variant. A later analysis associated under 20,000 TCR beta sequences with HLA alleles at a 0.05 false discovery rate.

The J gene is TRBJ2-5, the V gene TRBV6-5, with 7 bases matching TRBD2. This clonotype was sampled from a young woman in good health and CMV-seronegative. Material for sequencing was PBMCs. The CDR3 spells CASSLSGGGEETQYF. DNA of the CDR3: TGTGCCAGCAGTCTGTCTGGGGGAGGGGAAGAGACCCAGTACTTC.